These T cell receptor beta chains were read from a single sample in a study of graft-versus-host responses after intestinal transplantation. Clones were sequenced by immunoSEQ multiplex PCR, and TCRdb holds only the in-frame ones, with some missing. The sample lists fewer than 110,000 clones; under 95% were seen once. Which antigens these TCRs recognize remains unknown. The source was unstimulated CD8+ T cells sorted from spleen or lymph node cells, collected before intestinal transplant. All receptors derive from a human donor who received an intestinal transplant. The CDR3 runs from the conserved cysteine through the conserved F or W.

TRBV10-2	CASSHSGDNEQFF
TRBV28	CATTYAESTVHTEAFF
TRBV27	CASSPDTITLGAFF
TRBV25-1	CASSALAGSDHNEQFF
TRBV29-1	CSDPGQHYGYTF
TRBV7-6	CASSLGLAGGPGEQYF
TRBV10-1	CASSDREVGQYF
TRBV4-1	CASSRNTGEAYEQYF
TRBV15	CATSRGGGTETQYF
TRBV5-6	CASSFSGKDHTDTQYF
TRBV6-1	CASSEGVGAQHF
TRBV6-5	CASSLTGMGTDTQYF
TRBV7-7	CASSPTIGIRQGRHTDTQYF
TRBV4-1	CASSQALRAFF
TRBV19	CASSASGTGQTYEQYF
TRBV4-1	CASSQEGGGEKLFF
TRBV27	CASSYQFRDSSYEQYF
TRBV9	CASSVRQGEATEAFF
TRBV7-9	CASSLGRGPNEQFF
TRBV6-5	CASSHVRGNGYTF
TRBV27	CASSALGGRGNEQYF
TRBV5-5	CASHRAGATDTQYF
TRBV6-1	CASSEARENYGYTF
TRBV5-1	CASSLVNDRVYEQYF
TRBV7-9	CASSLPTEAFF
TRBV11-3	CASSPGTAGDYEQYF
TRBV15	CATSRALAGGIDTQYF
TRBV7-9	CASSSSRDRTYEQYF
TRBV11-2	CASSLGSGGAFYEQYF
TRBV5-1	CASSLGGMEGYTF
TRBV11-2	CASSLDRAGLGDTEAFF
TRBV11-2	CASSHGLAGVDEQFF
TRBV19	CASQTGGNEQFF
TRBV15	CATSRDRTGHLWELFF
TRBV6-6	CASSYYREGYEQYF
TRBV11-2	CASSHRVYWSVPYQETQYF
TRBV27	CASSSGLRSALHF
TRBV6-1	CASGEISYTEAFF
TRBV6-5	CASSAWMHTGKLFF
TRBV15	CATSGTSNPDTQYF
TRBV27	CASSPLAGHQGDTQYF
TRBV27	CASSLTGQSLEYGYTF
TRBV19	CATYADNNYGYTF
TRBV30	CAWTAGSGNTIYF
TRBV19	CASSFDSQETQYF
TRBV29-1	CSVEFGFSGGKETQYF
TRBV6-5	CASCSTRAGTDTQYF
TRBV13	CASSQGNTIYF
TRBV5-6	CASTAWGETQYF